These T cell receptor beta chains were read from a single sample in a study of patients and donors after allogeneic stem cell transplantation. Via MiXCR, TCRdb re-called the RT-PCR reads, giving one row per CDR3 protein. The table records under 170,000 distinct CDR3 sequences, 30% to 45% of them present only once. Sequencing input: blood, either unsorted or a sorted T cell fraction (not recorded which). These receptors all stem from a human donor who was either an allogeneic HSCT recipient or a stem cell or donor lymphocyte infusion donor (not recorded which). It is not recorded whose cells these are; they may come from a transplant donor. The CDR3 runs from the conserved cysteine through the conserved F or W. Fields, in order: D gene, clone size, V gene, J gene, CDR3 DNA, CDR3 protein. D genes are given only for firm matches. Clone size is not always given. Where it is, it says once, few, many or a class for expanded clones.

>.|.|TRBV29-1|TRBJ2-5
TGCAGCGTTGAAGGGGAACCGGGGAGCGAGACCCAGTACTTC
CSVEGEPGSETQYF
>.|.|TRBV9|TRBJ1-1
TGTGCCAGCGAGCGATTCACGGGGGGGAACACTGAAGCTTTCTTT
CASERFTGGNTEAFF
>TRBD1|few|TRBV7-8|TRBJ1-6
TGTGCCAGCAGCTTGGGGGCCGGACAGGGAGTTTCACCCCTCCACTTT
CASSLGAGQGVSPLHF
>TRBD1|.|TRBV9|TRBJ2-5
TGTGCCAGCAGCCCGCGACAGGGGGCAAGGCAAGAGACCCAGTACTTC
CASSPRQGARQETQYF
>.|.|TRBV5-6|TRBJ1-5
TGTGCCAGCAGCTTGGGGAGACGGAGCAATCAGCCCCAGCATTTT
CASSLGRRSNQPQHF
>TRBD1|few|TRBV5-7|TRBJ1-5
TGTGCCAGCAGCTTTTTCCCGACAGGGGGCAATCAGCCCCAGCATTTT
CASSFFPTGGNQPQHF
>.|.|TRBV15|TRBJ1-5
TGTGCCACCAGCAGCCTGAGGCCCTTCGGTCAGCCCCAGCATTTT
CATSSLRPFGQPQHF
>TRBD1|few|TRBV29-1|TRBJ2-5
TGCAGCACCCTAAACAGGGGTAGAAGGGGAGAGACCCAGTACTTC
CSTLNRGRRGETQYF
>.|.|TRBV15|TRBJ1-1
TGTGCCACCAGGATCCTCAGGGAAGGGAACACTGAAGCTTTCTTT
CATRILREGNTEAFF
>TRBD1|few|TRBV6-5|TRBJ1-1
TGTGCCAGCAGTTACCCTGTACAGGGGGCCGAGGTGGCTTTCTTT
CASSYPVQGAEVAFF
>.|few|TRBV7-9|TRBJ1-2
TGTGCCAGCAGCCTAAATGGACCTCGAGGCTACACCTTC
CASSLNGPRGYTF
>.|.|TRBV18|TRBJ1-5
TGTGCCAGCTCACCACCAGAGGGCCAGCCCCAGCATTTT
CASSPPEGQPQHF
>.|few|TRBV27|TRBJ1-5
TGTGCCAGCTCCTCAGAGGGGGGGAAGCCCCAGCATTTT
CASSSEGGKPQHF
>.|few|TRBV5-5|TRBJ1-2
TGTGCCAGCAGCCTGATTGAACAGCTATATGGCTACACCTTC
CASSLIEQLYGYTF
>.|.|TRBV20-1|TRBJ2-1
TGCAGTGCTGGACTATGGGACGCGGCCTTATACTCCTACAATGAGCAGTTCTTC
CSAGLWDAALYSYNEQFF
>.|.|TRBV12-3/TRBV12-4|TRBJ1-6
TGTGCCAGCAGTTGGCAGGAGAATTCACCCCTCCACTTT
CASSWQENSPLHF
>.|.|TRBV7-8|TRBJ1-6
TGTGCCAGCAGCTTACCGCCCGGACAGTATAATTCACCCCTCCACTTT
CASSLPPGQYNSPLHF
>.|.|TRBV20-1|TRBJ1-2
TGCAGTGTTATGGGACGGCCCTCTAACTATGGCTACACCTTC
CSVMGRPSNYGYTF
>.|.|TRBV9|TRBJ1-4
TGTGCCAGCAGCGTAGATGGGACGGGGGCTGGAGAAAAACTGTTTTTT
CASSVDGTGAGEKLFF
>.|many|TRBV6-5|TRBJ1-5
TGTGCCAGCAGCAACAGGTATCAGCCCCAGCATTTT
CASSNRYQPQHF
>.|.|TRBV7-9|TRBJ1-6
TGTGCCAGCAGCGATAGCCAGGCTCCCTATAATTCACCCCTCCACTTT
CASSDSQAPYNSPLHF
>TRBD2|.|TRBV7-2|TRBJ2-1
TGTGCCAGCAGCTTAGCCGTGACTAGCGGGGGAATCAATGAGCAGTTCTTC
CASSLAVTSGGINEQFF
>.|.|TRBV12-3/TRBV12-4|TRBJ1-5
TGTGCCAGCAGTTTTTTGGGAGGTATTGATCAGCCCCAGCATTTT
CASSFLGGIDQPQHF
>.|.|TRBV12-3/TRBV12-4|TRBJ1-4
TGTGCCAGCAGTTTAGATGAAAAACTGTTTTTT
CASSLDEKLFF
>.|few|TRBV6-5|TRBJ2-3
TGTGCCAGCACTTCCATTCCGGGCAGCATCACAGATACGCAGTATTTT
CASTSIPGSITDTQYF
>.|many|TRBV5-1|TRBJ2-3
TGCGCCAGCAGCGCAGACAACACAGATACGCAGTATTTT
CASSADNTDTQYF
>.|few|TRBV5-1|TRBJ1-1
TGCGCCAGCAGTCGTCAGGGGTCCTCCACTGAAGCTTTCTTT
CASSRQGSSTEAFF
>.|many|TRBV12-3/TRBV12-4|TRBJ1-2
TGTGCCAGCAGCCGGGGACACCCCACCTGGGCATTC
CASSRGHPTWAF
>.|few|TRBV30|TRBJ1-1
TGTGCCTGGACCGGGACTCCCGAAAAGGGTGAAGCTTTCTTT
CAWTGTPEKGEAFF
>.|few|TRBV20-1|TRBJ1-5
TGCAGTGCTAGAAGGGGATACGGGATGGGGGCCGATCAGCCCCAGCATTTT
CSARRGYGMGADQPQHF
>.|.|TRBV12-3/TRBV12-4|TRBJ1-4
TGTGCCAGCAGTATACAGGGAGGGAATGAAAAACTGTTTTTT
CASSIQGGNEKLFF
>.|.|TRBV12-3/TRBV12-4|TRBJ2-3
TGTGCCAGCAGGTTCTGGGCCGCTAGCACAGATACGCAGTATTTT
CASRFWAASTDTQYF
>.|.|TRBV3-1|TRBJ1-5
TGTGCCAGCAGCCAAGGATGGGCAGGCGATCAGCCCCAGCATTTT
CASSQGWAGDQPQHF
>TRBD1|.|TRBV4-2|TRBJ2-1
TGTGCCAGCAGCCAAGTTGGACAGGGGAAAGACAATGAGCAGTTCTTC
CASSQVGQGKDNEQFF
>.|.|TRBV7-2|TRBJ2-1
TGTGCCAGCAGCCCAATAGGGGGGAGCTCCTACAATGAGCAGTTCTTC
CASSPIGGSSYNEQFF
>.|.|TRBV30|TRBJ1-2
TGTGCCTGGAGAAAGGGGAACTATGGCTGCACCTTC
CAWRKGNYGCTF
>.|few|TRBV12-3/TRBV12-4|TRBJ1-6
TGTGCCAGCAGTTTTATCGGGCTTTCACGGCCCTATAATTCACCCCTCCACTTT
CASSFIGLSRPYNSPLHF
>.|.|TRBV13|TRBJ1-5
TGTGCCAGCAGCTCCAGGCGGACCGGGAATCAGCCCCAGCATTTT
CASSSRRTGNQPQHF
>TRBD1|.|TRBV4-1|TRBJ2-7
TGCGCCAGCAGCCAAGATGGGGCAGGGGGCTCCTACGAGCAGTACTTC
CASSQDGAGGSYEQYF
>.|.|TRBV4-3|TRBJ1-1
TGCGCCAGCAGCCAAGCCAGAGGGGGGAACACTGAAGCTTTCTTT
CASSQARGGNTEAFF
>.|once|TRBV5-1|TRBJ2-1
TGCGCCAGCAGCTTGGCCGGCAGGATCGATGAGCAGTTCTTC
CASSLAGRIDEQFF
>TRBD2|.|TRBV7-8|TRBJ2-3
TGTGCCAGCAGCTTACTAGCGGGGGGAGAAGATACGCAGTATTTT
CASSLLAGGEDTQYF
>TRBD1|.|TRBV12-3/TRBV12-4|TRBJ1-2
TGTGCCAGCAGTAAAAGACAGGGGGCTGGAGGCTACACCTTC
CASSKRQGAGGYTF
>.|.|TRBV3-1|TRBJ1-4
TGTGCCAGCGGCACCTCTTGGGAGGGGAGTGAAAAACTGTTTTTT
CASGTSWEGSEKLFF
>TRBD1|few|TRBV5-1|TRBJ1-1
TGCGCCAGCAGCTTAACACTTCAGGGGGGTCTAACTGAAGCTTTCTTT
CASSLTLQGGLTEAFF
>TRBD1|.|TRBV20-1|TRBJ1-6
TGCAGTGCCCGGACAGGGGTAGGGTCACCCCTCCACTTT
CSARTGVGSPLHF
>.|.|TRBV7-2|TRBJ1-4
TGTGCCAGCAGCTCCCACGGCGGTGGAGAAAAACTGTTTTTT
CASSSHGGGEKLFF
>.|few|TRBV6-5|TRBJ1-5
TGTGCCAGCAGCAACGGGCGTAGCAATCAGCCCCAGCATTTT
CASSNGRSNQPQHF
>TRBD2|.|TRBV6-5|TRBJ2-1
TGTGCCAGCACCTTCGCTAGCGGGGGCAACAATGAGCAGTTCTTC
CASTFASGGNNEQFF
>.|few|TRBV29-1|TRBJ2-2
TGCAGCGTTGAACCGGGTGTAGGTGGGGAGCTGTTTTTT
CSVEPGVGGELFF
>TRBD1|few|TRBV12-3/TRBV12-4|TRBJ1-5
TGTGCCAGCAGTCCCCCCCAGGGGGCCTTTGGACAGCCCCAGCATTTT
CASSPPQGAFGQPQHF
>TRBD2|few|TRBV20-1|TRBJ2-4
TGCAGTGCTAGCCGTACTAGCGGGGGGGCGGGCCCCAAAAACATTCAGTACTTC
CSASRTSGGAGPKNIQYF